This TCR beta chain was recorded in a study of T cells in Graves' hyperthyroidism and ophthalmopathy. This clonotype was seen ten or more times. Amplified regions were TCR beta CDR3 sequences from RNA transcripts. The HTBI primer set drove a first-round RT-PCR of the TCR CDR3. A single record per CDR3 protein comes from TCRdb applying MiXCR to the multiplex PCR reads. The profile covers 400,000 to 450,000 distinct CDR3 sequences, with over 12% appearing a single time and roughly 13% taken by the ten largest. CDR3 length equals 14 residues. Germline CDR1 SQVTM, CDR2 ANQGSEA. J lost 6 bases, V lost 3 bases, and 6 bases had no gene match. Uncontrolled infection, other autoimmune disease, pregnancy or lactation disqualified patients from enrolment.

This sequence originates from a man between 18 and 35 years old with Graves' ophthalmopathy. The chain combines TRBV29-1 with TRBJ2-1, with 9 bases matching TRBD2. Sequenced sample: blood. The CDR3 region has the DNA TGCAGCGTTGAGGGAGCGGGGGGTCGCAATGAGCAGTTCTTC. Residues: CSVEGAGGRNEQFF.